Listed below are T cell receptor beta chains from one sample, sequenced in a study of shared clonotypes between healthy human individuals. The protocol was immunoSEQ multiplex PCR, while the TCRdb copy is restricted to in-frame clones and leaves out a portion. The sample includes over a million clones, roughly 74% seen only once; the top ten take roughly 0.65%. Sequenced material: memory CD4+ T cells from PBMCs. The receptors stem from a man between 18 and 29 years old in good health. Some clones in this sample may be carry-over from other donors' samples. The CDR3 runs from the conserved cysteine through the conserved F or W. Each record gives: V gene, J gene, D gene, clone size, CDR3 DNA, CDR3 protein. A D gene is named only where the DNA matches it firmly. Only part of the rows carry a size: once, few, many, or a class if the clone is expanded.

V gene: TRBV28; J gene: TRBJ1-3; D gene: .; clone size: few; CDR3 DNA: TGTGCCAGCAGCCTACCGAGGGTCTCTGGAAACACCATATATTTT; CDR3 protein: CASSLPRVSGNTIYF
V gene: TRBV5-4; J gene: TRBJ2-2; D gene: TRBD2; clone size: once; CDR3 DNA: TGTGCCAGCAGCTTGGCGGCGGGAGTGGTCACCGGGGAGCTGTTTTTT; CDR3 protein: CASSLAAGVVTGELFF
V gene: TRBV30; J gene: TRBJ2-7; D gene: .; clone size: .; CDR3 DNA: TGTGCCTGGAGTGGCGTTTCGAGCGGCAAGACGATCGGGTCCTTC; CDR3 protein: CAWSGVSSGKTIGSF
V gene: TRBV27; J gene: TRBJ1-1; D gene: TRBD1; clone size: .; CDR3 DNA: TGTGCCAGCAGTCCAACGGACAGGGGAGATACTGAAGCTTTCTTT; CDR3 protein: CASSPTDRGDTEAFF
V gene: TRBV28; J gene: TRBJ1-1; D gene: TRBD1; clone size: .; CDR3 DNA: TGTGCCAGCAGTTTAGGGGACAGGGGGGGGACTGAAGCTTTCTTT; CDR3 protein: CASSLGDRGGTEAFF
V gene: TRBV4-3; J gene: TRBJ2-5; D gene: TRBD2; clone size: few; CDR3 DNA: TGCGCCAGCAGCCAGCGACTAGCGGGAGGGGGAGAGACCCAGTACTTC; CDR3 protein: CASSQRLAGGGETQYF
V gene: TRBV6-5; J gene: TRBJ1-1; D gene: .; clone size: .; CDR3 DNA: TGTGCCAGCAGTTACTCAGGGGTTGGCACTGAAGCTTTCTTT; CDR3 protein: CASSYSGVGTEAFF
V gene: TRBV5-4; J gene: TRBJ2-1; D gene: TRBD2; clone size: once; CDR3 DNA: TGTGCCAGCAGCTCCACTAGCGGGGGCTACAATGAGCAGTTCTTC; CDR3 protein: CASSSTSGGYNEQFF
V gene: TRBV15; J gene: TRBJ1-1; D gene: .; clone size: .; CDR3 DNA: TGTGCCACCAGCAGAGAGCCGACTCGGACCACTGAAGCTTTCTTT; CDR3 protein: CATSREPTRTTEAFF
V gene: TRBV7-9; J gene: TRBJ1-1; D gene: .; clone size: few; CDR3 DNA: TGTGCCAGCAGCCCCTCCATGAACACTGAAGCTTTCTTT; CDR3 protein: CASSPSMNTEAFF
V gene: TRBV21-1; J gene: TRBJ2-3; D gene: .; clone size: .; CDR3 DNA: TGTGCCAGCAGCGTAGCGGTCCGCACAGATACGCAGTATTTT; CDR3 protein: CASSVAVRTDTQYF
V gene: TRBV5-4; J gene: TRBJ2-7; D gene: TRBD2; clone size: many; CDR3 DNA: TGTGCCAGCAGCCCCTATGGACTAGCGGGAGTCGAGCAGTACTTC; CDR3 protein: CASSPYGLAGVEQYF
V gene: TRBV28; J gene: TRBJ2-1; D gene: .; clone size: .; CDR3 DNA: TGTGCCAGTAAAGCCTACAATGAGCAGTTCTTC; CDR3 protein: CASKAYNEQFF
V gene: TRBV10-3; J gene: TRBJ2-3; D gene: TRBD2; clone size: .; CDR3 DNA: TGTGCCATCAGGGACGTGACTAGCGGGCTCACAGATACGCAGTATTTT; CDR3 protein: CAIRDVTSGLTDTQYF
V gene: TRBV18; J gene: TRBJ2-7; D gene: .; clone size: once; CDR3 DNA: TGTGCCAGCTCACCGGCGGGACGTCTGGGCAGGGACGAGCAGTACTTC; CDR3 protein: CASSPAGRLGRDEQYF
V gene: TRBV7-2; J gene: TRBJ1-1; D gene: .; clone size: .; CDR3 DNA: TGTGCCAGCAGCTTGCTAAACACTGAAGCTTTCTTT; CDR3 protein: CASSLLNTEAFF
V gene: TRBV5-1; J gene: TRBJ2-3; D gene: .; clone size: few; CDR3 DNA: TGCGCCAGCAGCTTGGAAGGGTCGGATACGCAGTATTTT; CDR3 protein: CASSLEGSDTQYF
V gene: TRBV18; J gene: TRBJ2-3; D gene: TRBD2; clone size: .; CDR3 DNA: TGTGCCAGCTCACCGGCGGCTAGCGGGGGCACAGATACGCAGTATTTT; CDR3 protein: CASSPAASGGTDTQYF